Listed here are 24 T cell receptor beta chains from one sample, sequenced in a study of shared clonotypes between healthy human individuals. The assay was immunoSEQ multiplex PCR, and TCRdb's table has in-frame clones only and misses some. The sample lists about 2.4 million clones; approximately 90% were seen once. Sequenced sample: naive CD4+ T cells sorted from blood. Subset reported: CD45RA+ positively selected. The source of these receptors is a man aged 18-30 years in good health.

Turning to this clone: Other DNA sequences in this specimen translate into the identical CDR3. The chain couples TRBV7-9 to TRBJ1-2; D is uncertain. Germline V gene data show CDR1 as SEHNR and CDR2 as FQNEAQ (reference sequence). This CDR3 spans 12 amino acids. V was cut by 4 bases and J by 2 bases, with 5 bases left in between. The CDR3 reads CASSSRNYGYTF. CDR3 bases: TGTGCCAGCAGCTCAAGGAACTATGGCTACACCTTC.

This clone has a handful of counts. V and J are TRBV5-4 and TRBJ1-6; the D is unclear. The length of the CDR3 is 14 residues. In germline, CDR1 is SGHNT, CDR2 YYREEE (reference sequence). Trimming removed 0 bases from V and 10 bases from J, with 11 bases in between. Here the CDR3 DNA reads TGTGCCAGCAGCTTGGCCCCCGGCGGGTCACCCCTCCACTTT. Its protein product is CASSLAPGGSPLHF.

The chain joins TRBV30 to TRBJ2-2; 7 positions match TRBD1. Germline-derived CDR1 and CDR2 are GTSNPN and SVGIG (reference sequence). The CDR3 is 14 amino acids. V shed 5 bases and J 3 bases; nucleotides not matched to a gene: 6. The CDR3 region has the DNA TGTGCCTGGTCGCCGGGACAGTACACCGGGGAGCTGTTTTTT. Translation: CAWSPGQYTGELFF.

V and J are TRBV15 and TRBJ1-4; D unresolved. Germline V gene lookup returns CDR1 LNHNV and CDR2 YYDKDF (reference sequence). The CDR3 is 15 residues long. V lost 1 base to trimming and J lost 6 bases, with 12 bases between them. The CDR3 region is CATSRGAVMDEKLFF. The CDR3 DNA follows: TGTGCCACCAGCAGAGGTGCGGTTATGGATGAAAAACTGTTTTTT.

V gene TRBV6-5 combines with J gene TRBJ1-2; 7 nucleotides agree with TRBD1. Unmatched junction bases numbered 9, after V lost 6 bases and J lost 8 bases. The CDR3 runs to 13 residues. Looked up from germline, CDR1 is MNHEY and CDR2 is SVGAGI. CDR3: CASRAASGGGYTF. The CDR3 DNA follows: TGTGCCAGCAGGGCGGCGTCAGGGGGAGGCTACACCTTC.

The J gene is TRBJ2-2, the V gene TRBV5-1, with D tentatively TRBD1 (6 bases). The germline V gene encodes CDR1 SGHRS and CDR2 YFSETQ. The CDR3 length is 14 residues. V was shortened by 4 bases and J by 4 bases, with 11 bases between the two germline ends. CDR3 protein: CASSTPQGTGELFF. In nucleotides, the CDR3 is TGCGCCAGCAGCACTCCACAGGGCACCGGGGAGCTGTTTTTT.

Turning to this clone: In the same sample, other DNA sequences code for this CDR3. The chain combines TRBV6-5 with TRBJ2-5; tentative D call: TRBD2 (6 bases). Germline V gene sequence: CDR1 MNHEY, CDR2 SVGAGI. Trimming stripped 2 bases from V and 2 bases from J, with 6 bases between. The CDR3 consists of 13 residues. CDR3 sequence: CASSYGGQETQYF. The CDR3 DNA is TGTGCCAGCAGTTACGGGGGGCAAGAGACCCAGTACTTC.

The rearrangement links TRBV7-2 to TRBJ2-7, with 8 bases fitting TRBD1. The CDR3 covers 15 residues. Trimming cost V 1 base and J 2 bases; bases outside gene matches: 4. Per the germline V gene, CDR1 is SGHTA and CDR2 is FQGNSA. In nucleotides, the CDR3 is TGTGCCAGCAGCTTAGAGTCAGGGGGCCCCTACGAGCAGTACTTC. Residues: CASSLESGGPYEQYF.

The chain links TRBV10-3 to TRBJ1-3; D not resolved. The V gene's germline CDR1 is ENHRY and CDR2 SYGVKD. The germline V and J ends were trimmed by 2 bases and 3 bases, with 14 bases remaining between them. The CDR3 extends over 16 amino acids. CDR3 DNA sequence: TGTGCCATCAGTGAGCCCGGAGGATTGGGTGGAAACACCATATATTTT. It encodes CAISEPGGLGGNTIYF.

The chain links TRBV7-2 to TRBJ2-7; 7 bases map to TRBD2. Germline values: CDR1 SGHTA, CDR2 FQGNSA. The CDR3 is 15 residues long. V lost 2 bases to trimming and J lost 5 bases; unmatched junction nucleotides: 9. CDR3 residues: CASSLKWREIDEQYF. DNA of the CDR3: TGTGCCAGCAGCTTAAAGTGGCGGGAGATCGACGAGCAGTACTTC. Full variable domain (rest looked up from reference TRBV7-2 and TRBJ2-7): GAGVSQSPSNKVTEKGKDVELRCDPISGHTALYWYRQSLGQGLEFLIYFQGNSAPDKSGLPSDRFSAERTGGSVSTLTIQRTQQEDSAVYLCASSLKWREIDEQYFGPGTRLTVT.

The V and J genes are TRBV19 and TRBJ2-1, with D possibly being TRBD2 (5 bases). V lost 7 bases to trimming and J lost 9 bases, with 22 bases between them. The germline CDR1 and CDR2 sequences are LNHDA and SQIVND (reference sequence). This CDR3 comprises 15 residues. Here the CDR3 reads CASIPQSTGSGEQFF. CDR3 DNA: TGTGCCAGTATCCCACAGAGTACGGGGAGTGGTGAGCAGTTCTTC. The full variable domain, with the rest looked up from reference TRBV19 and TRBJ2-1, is DGGITQSPKYLFRKEGQNVTLSCEQNLNHDAMYWYRQDPGQGLRLIYYSQIVNDFQKGDIAEGYSVSREKKESFPLTVTSAQKNPTAFYLCASIPQSTGSGEQFFGPGTRLTVL.

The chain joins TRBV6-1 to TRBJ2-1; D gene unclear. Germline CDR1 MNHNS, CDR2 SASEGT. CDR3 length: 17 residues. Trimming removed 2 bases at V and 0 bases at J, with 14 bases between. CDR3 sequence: CASSEYPIGRSYNEQFF. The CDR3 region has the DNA TGTGCCAGCAGTGAATACCCCATAGGACGCTCCTACAATGAGCAGTTCTTC.

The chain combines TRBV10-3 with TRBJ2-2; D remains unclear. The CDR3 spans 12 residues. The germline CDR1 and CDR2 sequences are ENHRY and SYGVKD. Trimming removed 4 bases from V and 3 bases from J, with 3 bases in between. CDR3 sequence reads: CAISADTGELFF. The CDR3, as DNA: TGTGCCATCAGTGCCGACACCGGGGAGCTGTTTTTT.

This chain's CDR3 is CAISVRSGADYEQYF. Here the CDR3 DNA reads TGTGCCATCAGTGTCCGGTCAGGGGCGGACTACGAGCAGTACTTC. The V and J genes are TRBV10-3 and TRBJ2-7; tentative D call: TRBD1 (6 bases). Germline V gene data show CDR1 as ENHRY and CDR2 as SYGVKD. V was trimmed by 4 bases and J by 3 bases, leaving 16 bases between them. This CDR3 comprises 15 residues.

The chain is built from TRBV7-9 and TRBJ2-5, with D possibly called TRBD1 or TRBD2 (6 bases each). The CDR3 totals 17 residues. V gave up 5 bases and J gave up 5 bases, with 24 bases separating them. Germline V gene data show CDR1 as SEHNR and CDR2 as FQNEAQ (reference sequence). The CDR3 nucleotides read TGTGCCAGCAGCCCTTTTGCCCCATCGGGGGCAGGGGAGACCCAGTACTTC. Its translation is CASSPFAPSGAGETQYF.

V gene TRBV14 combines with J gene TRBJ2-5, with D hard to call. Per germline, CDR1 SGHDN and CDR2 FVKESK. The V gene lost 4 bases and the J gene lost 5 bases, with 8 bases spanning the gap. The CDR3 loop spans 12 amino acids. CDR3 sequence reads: CASSPHPETQYF. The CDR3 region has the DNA TGTGCCAGCAGCCCCCACCCGGAGACCCAGTACTTC.

CDR3 amino acids: CASSSSGSSYNSPLHF. CDR3 bases: TGTGCCAGCAGCTCCTCCGGGAGCTCCTATAATTCACCCCTCCACTTT. V and J are TRBV9 and TRBJ1-6; D unclear. Germline CDR1 is SGDLS and CDR2 is YYNGEE. V dropped 4 bases and J dropped 0 bases, with 11 bases sitting between them. CDR3 length: 16 amino acids.

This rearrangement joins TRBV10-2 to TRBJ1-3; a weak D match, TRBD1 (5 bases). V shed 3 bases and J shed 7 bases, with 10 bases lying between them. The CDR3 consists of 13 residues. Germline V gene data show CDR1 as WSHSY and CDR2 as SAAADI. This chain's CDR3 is CASSETGGNTIYF. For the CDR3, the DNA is TGCGCCAGCAGTGAAACAGGCGGTAACACCATATATTTT.

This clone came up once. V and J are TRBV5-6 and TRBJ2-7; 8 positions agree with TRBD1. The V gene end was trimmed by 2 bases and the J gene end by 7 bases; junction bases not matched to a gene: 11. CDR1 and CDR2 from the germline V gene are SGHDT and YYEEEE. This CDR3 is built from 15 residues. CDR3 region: CASSLDRGIEWEQYF. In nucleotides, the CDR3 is TGTGCCAGCAGCTTAGACAGGGGCATAGAGTGGGAGCAGTACTTC. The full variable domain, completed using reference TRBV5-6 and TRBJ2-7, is DAGVTQSPTHLIKTRGQQVTLRCSPKSGHDTVSWYQQALGQGPQFIFQYYEEEERQRGNFPDRFSGHQFPNYSSELNVNALLLGDSALYLCASSLDRGIEWEQYFGPGTRLTVT.

The CDR3 here is CASSEGAYQPQHF. The CDR3 nucleotides are TGTGCCAGCAGTGAGGGGGCGTATCAGCCCCAGCATTTT. The J gene is TRBJ1-5, the V gene TRBV2, with D possibly being TRBD1 (6 bases). This CDR3 comprises 13 residues. CDR1 is SNHLY, CDR2 FYNNEI, per germline. The germline V and J ends were trimmed by 3 bases and 5 bases, with 8 bases remaining between them.

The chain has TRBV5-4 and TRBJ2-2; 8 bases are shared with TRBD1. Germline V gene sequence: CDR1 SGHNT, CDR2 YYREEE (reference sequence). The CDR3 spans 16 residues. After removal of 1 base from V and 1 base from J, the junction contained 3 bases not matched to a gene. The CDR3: CASSLTGTGNTGELFF. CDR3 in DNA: TGTGCCAGCAGCTTGACCGGGACAGGGAACACCGGGGAGCTGTTTTTT. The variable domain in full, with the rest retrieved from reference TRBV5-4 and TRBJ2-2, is ETGVTQSPTHLIKTRGQQVTLRCSSQSGHNTVSWYQQALGQGPQFIFQYYREEENGRGNFPPRFSGLQFPNYSSELNVNALELDDSALYLCASSLTGTGNTGELFFGEGSRLTVL.

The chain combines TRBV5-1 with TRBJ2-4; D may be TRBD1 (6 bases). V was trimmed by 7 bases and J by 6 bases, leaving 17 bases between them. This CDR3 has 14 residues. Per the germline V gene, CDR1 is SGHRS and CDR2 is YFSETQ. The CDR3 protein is CASSRAEGGNIQYF. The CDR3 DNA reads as TGCGCCAGCTCACGGGCGGAAGGGGGAAACATTCAGTACTTC. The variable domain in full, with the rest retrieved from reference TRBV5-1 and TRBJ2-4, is KAGVTQTPRYLIKTRGQQVTLSCSPISGHRSVSWYQQTPGQGLQFLFEYFSETQRNKGNFPGRFSGRQFSNSRSEMNVSTLELGDSALYLCASSRAEGGNIQYFGAGTRLSVL.

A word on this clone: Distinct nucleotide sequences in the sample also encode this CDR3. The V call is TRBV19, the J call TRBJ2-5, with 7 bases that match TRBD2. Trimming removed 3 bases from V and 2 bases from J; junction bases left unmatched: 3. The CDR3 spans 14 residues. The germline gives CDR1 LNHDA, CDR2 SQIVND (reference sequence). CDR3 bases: TGTGCCAGTAGTATCTCTAGCGGACAAGAGACCCAGTACTTC. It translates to CASSISSGQETQYF.

This CDR3 is CASSPTPGQGYNEQFF. In DNA form, the CDR3 reads TGTGCCAGTAGTCCAACCCCGGGACAGGGTTACAATGAGCAGTTCTTC. This sequence joins TRBV19 and TRBJ2-1; TRBD1 agrees at 9 bases. CDR1 is LNHDA and CDR2 is SQIVND in the germline V gene (reference sequence). CDR3 size: 16 residues. With 5 bases clipped from V and 4 bases from J, the junction kept 9 bases outside the gene matches.